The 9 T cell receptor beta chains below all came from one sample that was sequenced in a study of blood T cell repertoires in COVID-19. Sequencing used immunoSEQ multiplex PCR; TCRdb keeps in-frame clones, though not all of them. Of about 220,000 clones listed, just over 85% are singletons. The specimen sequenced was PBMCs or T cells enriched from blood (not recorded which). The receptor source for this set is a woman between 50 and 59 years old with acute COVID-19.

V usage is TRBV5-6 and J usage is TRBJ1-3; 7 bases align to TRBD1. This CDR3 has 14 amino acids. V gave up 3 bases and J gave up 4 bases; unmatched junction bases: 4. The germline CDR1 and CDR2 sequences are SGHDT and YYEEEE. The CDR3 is CASSSGGLGNTIYF. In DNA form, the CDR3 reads TGTGCCAGCAGCTCAGGGGGGCTCGGAAACACCATATATTTT.

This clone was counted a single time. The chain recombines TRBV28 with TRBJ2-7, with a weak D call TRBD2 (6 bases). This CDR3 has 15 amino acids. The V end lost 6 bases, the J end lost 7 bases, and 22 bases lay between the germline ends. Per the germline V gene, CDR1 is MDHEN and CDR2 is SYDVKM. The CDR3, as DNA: TGTGCCAGCAGCCCCCGGGGGTACCGGCCTGGAGAGCAGTACTTC. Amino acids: CASSPRGYRPGEQYF.

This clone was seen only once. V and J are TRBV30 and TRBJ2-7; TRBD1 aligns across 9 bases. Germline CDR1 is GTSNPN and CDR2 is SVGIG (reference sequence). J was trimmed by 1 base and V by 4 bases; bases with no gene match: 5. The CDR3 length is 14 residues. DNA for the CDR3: TGTGCCTGGAAACCGGGACAGGGATCCTACGAGCAGTACTTC. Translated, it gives CAWKPGQGSYEQYF. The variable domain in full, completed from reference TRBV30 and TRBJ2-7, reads SQTIHQWPATLVQPVGSPLSLECTVEGTSNPNLYWYRQAAGRGLQLLFYSVGIGQISSEVPQNLSASRPQDRQFILSSKKLLLSDSGFYLCAWKPGQGSYEQYFGPGTRLTVT.

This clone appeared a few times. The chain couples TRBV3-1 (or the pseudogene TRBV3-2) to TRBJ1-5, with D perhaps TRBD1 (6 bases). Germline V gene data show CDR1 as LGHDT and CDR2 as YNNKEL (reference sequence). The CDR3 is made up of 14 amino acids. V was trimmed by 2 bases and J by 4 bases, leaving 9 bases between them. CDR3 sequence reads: CASSQLRGNQPQHF. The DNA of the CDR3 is TGTGCCAGCAGCCAATTGAGGGGGAATCAGCCCCAGCATTTT.

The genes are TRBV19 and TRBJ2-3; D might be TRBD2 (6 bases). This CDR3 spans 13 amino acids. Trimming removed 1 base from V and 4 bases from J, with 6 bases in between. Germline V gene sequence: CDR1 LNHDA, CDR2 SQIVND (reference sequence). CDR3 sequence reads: CASSIGLADTQYF. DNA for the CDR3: TGTGCCAGTAGTATAGGACTAGCAGATACGCAGTATTTT.

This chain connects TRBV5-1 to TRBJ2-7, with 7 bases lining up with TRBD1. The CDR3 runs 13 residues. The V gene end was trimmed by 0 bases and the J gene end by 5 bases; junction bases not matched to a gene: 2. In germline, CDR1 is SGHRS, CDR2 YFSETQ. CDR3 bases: TGCGCCAGCAGCTTGGCCGACAGGGACGAGCAGTACTTC. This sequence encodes CASSLADRDEQYF.

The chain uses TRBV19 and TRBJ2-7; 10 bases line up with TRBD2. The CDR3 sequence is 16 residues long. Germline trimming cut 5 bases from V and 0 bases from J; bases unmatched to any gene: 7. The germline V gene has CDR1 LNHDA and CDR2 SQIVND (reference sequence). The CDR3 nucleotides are TGTGCCAGTAGTGACTTTAGCGGGAGGCCCTCCTACGAGCAGTACTTC. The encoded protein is CASSDFSGRPSYEQYF.

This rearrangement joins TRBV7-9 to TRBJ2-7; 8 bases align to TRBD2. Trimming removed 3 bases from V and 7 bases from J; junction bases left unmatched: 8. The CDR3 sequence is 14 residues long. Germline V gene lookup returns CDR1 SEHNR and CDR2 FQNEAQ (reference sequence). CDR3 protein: CASSLELAVQEQYF. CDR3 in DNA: TGTGCCAGCAGCTTGGAACTAGCGGTACAGGAGCAGTACTTC.

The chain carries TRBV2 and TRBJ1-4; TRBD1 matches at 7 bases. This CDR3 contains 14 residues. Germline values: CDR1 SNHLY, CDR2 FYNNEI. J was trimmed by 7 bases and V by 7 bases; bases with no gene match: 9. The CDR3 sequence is CASKRQGVGEKLFF. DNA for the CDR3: TGTGCCAGCAAGAGACAGGGCGTCGGTGAAAAACTGTTTTTT.